What follows are 10 T cell receptor beta chains derived from one specimen sequenced in a study of T cell repertoires in ileal Crohn's disease. Clones were sequenced by immunoSEQ multiplex PCR, and TCRdb holds only the in-frame ones, with some missing. Among approximately 4,200 clones listed, less than 70% were seen once. The sequencing sample was made of ileal tissue. Source of these receptors: an adult with Crohn's disease.

This clone has just a few counts. This chain joins TRBV30 and TRBJ1-6; 9 nucleotides match TRBD1. Germline-derived CDR1 and CDR2 are GTSNPN and SVGIG (reference sequence). V shed 6 bases and J 9 bases; nucleotides not matched to a gene: 6. The CDR3 has 13 amino acids. In DNA form, the CDR3 reads TGTGCCTGCAGGGACAGGGAATTTTCACCCCTCCACTTT. It encodes CACRDREFSPLHF.

This chain uses TRBV19 with TRBJ2-4; weak D call: TRBD1 (8 bases). V dropped 3 bases and J dropped 6 bases, with 18 bases sitting between them. Germline V gene data show CDR1 as LNHDA and CDR2 as SQIVND (reference sequence). The CDR3 consists of 16 residues. The CDR3 protein is CASSMGNRGGVNIQYF. In DNA, the CDR3 is TGTGCCAGTAGTATGGGGAACAGGGGGGGGGTAAACATTCAGTACTTC.

The chain carries TRBV15 and TRBJ2-2; 7 positions match TRBD1. Germline CDR1 LNHNV, CDR2 YYDKDF (reference sequence). The CDR3 is 16 amino acids. V shed 3 bases, J shed 1 base, and the junction held 5 bases outside the gene matches. The CDR3 sequence is CATSRGQQLNTGELFF. The DNA for the CDR3 is TGTGCCACCAGCAGGGGACAGCAATTGAACACCGGGGAGCTGTTTTTT.

This clone was detected only a few times. This rearrangement joins TRBV2 to TRBJ2-5; 11 bases are a match to TRBD2. The CDR3 length is 16 residues. Germline lookup yields CDR1 SNHLY and CDR2 FYNNEI. Trimming took 6 bases from V and 1 from J; bases not matched to a gene: 7. The CDR3 reads CASSLMTSGAQETQYF. The CDR3, as DNA: TGTGCCAGCAGCCTGATGACTAGCGGGGCCCAAGAGACCCAGTACTTC.

The chain recombines TRBV5-4 with TRBJ2-5; D is unclear. The DNA end is more similar to TRBJ2-7, so the J call may be wrong. The CDR3 has 15 residues. Germline CDR1 reads SGHNT; CDR2 reads YYREEE (reference sequence). The CDR3 protein is CASSRGPEATYEQYF. The CDR3, as DNA: TGTGCCAGCAGCCGAGGCCCAGAAGCAACCTACGAGCAGTACTTC.

This clone has just a few counts. The chain has TRBV2 and TRBJ2-5; 8 nucleotides match TRBD2. The CDR3 has 15 residues. With 4 bases clipped from V and 1 base from J, the junction kept 5 bases outside the gene matches. Germline values: CDR1 SNHLY, CDR2 FYNNEI. Written as DNA, the CDR3 is TGTGCCAGCAGTGGTTTAACTAGCGGCCAAGAGACCCAGTACTTC. Its protein product is CASSGLTSGQETQYF.

This clone was observed a single time. The rearrangement joins TRBV4-2 to TRBJ1-1; TRBD1 aligns across 10 bases. The germline gives CDR1 LGHNA, CDR2 YNFKEQ. The CDR3 length is 16 residues. V lost 5 bases and J lost 4; bases outside the gene matches: 10. The CDR3 sequence is CASSARDRGRGTEAFF. The CDR3 DNA reads TGTGCCAGCAGCGCCCGGGACAGGGGAAGAGGCACTGAAGCTTTCTTT.

The chain carries TRBV7-9 and TRBJ1-1, with TRBD1 matching 12 bases. The CDR3 consists of 17 residues. Trimming removed 4 bases from V and 0 bases from J; junction bases left unmatched: 6. Looked up from germline, CDR1 is SEHNR and CDR2 is FQNEAQ (reference sequence). For the CDR3, the DNA is TGTGCCAGCAGCTCTACCGGGACAGGGGGCATGAACACTGAAGCTTTCTTT. It encodes CASSSTGTGGMNTEAFF.

The sample holds a few counts of this clone. The sample has other DNA sequences that encode this CDR3 too. V gene TRBV29-1 combines with J gene TRBJ2-7, with D hard to call. Between the trimmed V and J ends, which lost 2 bases and 3 bases, there was a span of 8 bases. Germline V gene lookup returns CDR1 SQVTM and CDR2 ANQGSEA. This CDR3 comprises 12 residues. In nucleotides, the CDR3 is TGCAGCGTTGAACTTACAGACTACGAGCAGTACTTC. Translating gives CSVELTDYEQYF.

The chain uses TRBV6-1 and TRBJ1-1; a weak D match, TRBD1 (5 bases). The CDR3 totals 14 residues. CDR1 is MNHNS, CDR2 SASEGT, per germline. V was cut by 3 bases and J by 2 bases, with 10 bases left in between. CDR3 DNA sequence: TGTGCCAGCAGTGACGGGGGGATCAACACTGAAGCTTTCTTT. This codes for CASSDGGINTEAFF.